The table lists the clone carrying this T cell receptor beta chain with many counts. TCR beta libraries were built with iRepertoire HTBI primers and Arm-PCR of CDR3 regions. Using its own MiXCR run on the multiplex PCR reads, TCRdb lists one record per CDR3 protein. Counted here are 620,000 or so distinct CDR3 sequences, roughly 15% occurring once; the ten biggest clones make up 15% to 20%. This sample is part of a study of regulatory T cells in long-lasting Graves disease. The CDR3 length is 14 residues. Germline assignment: CDR1 MNHEY and CDR2 SVGEGT. Trimming stripped 0 bases from V and 7 bases from J, with 10 bases between. Time point of the sample: newly diagnosed GD, antithyroid drugs for less than 3 months. PBMC RNA was the source of the TCR library. The data were also submitted as part of a second study, on T cells in Graves' hyperthyroidism and ophthalmopathy. That study adds: Most thyroid clonotypes with frequency above 0.001 were detected in blood.

V and J are TRBV6-2 or TRBV6-3 and TRBJ1-5; no clear D. The sequence was collected from a woman aged 25-40 years with Graves disease. The material sequenced was peripheral blood mononuclear cells (PBMCs), taken at new diagnosis, from a patient treated with antithyroid drugs. CDR3 region: CASSYSEDGQPQHF. The CDR3 DNA is TGTGCCAGCAGTTACTCGGAAGATGGACAGCCCCAGCATTTT.